The 18 T cell receptor beta chains listed next were all sequenced from one sample in a study of T cell responses to AZD1222 COVID-19 vaccine (dated by TCRdb to about 2021). What this sample's time point label stands for: about 28 days (+/-7) after the second vaccine dose. This specimen's treatment or condition label, interpreted: meningococcal conjugate vaccine given as trial control. The library was produced with the immunoSEQ multiplex PCR assay. This is the immuneACCESS table as TCRdb keeps it, with only in-frame sequences that have V and J called. A part of the clones is gone; compared with another copy, unresolved V genes explain less than half, and the rest is unexplained. The sample table shows about 140,000 clones, and less than 95% are seen once. The top ten clonotypes cover about 7.5% of the sample. Sequences were derived from peripheral blood, sampled 28 days after the second dose of the MenACWY control vaccine. Receptors were obtained from an adult who received the MenACWY meningococcal vaccine as a control.

This sequence joins TRBV6-4 and TRBJ2-4; weak D call: TRBD2 (6 bases). This CDR3 contains 15 residues. CDR1 and CDR2 from the germline V gene are MRHNA and SNTAGT. V was trimmed by 0 bases and J by 9 bases, leaving 15 bases between them. CDR3 nucleotide sequence: TGTGCCAGCAGTGACTCTGTGGGGCCCGGGAGCATTCAGTACTTC. Its translation: CASSDSVGPGSIQYF.

The chain is built from TRBV5-1 and TRBJ2-7; no clear D gene. The V end lost 2 bases, the J end lost 5 bases, and 20 bases lay between the germline ends. CDR1 SGHRS and CDR2 YFSETQ come from the germline V gene. CDR3 size: 16 residues. CDR3 sequence: CASSFPAAQNPHEQYF. The CDR3 bases are TGCGCCAGCAGCTTTCCCGCCGCCCAAAACCCCCACGAGCAGTACTTC.

The chain combines TRBV4-3 with TRBJ2-7; TRBD1 aligns across 11 bases. The CDR3 loop spans 16 amino acids. The V gene end was trimmed by 1 base and the J gene end by 3 bases; junction bases not matched to a gene: 5. Germline loops: CDR1 LGHNA, CDR2 YSLEER. The CDR3, as DNA: TGCGCCAGCAGCCAAGGTGGGGGGACAGGGGGCTACGAGCAGTACTTC. Its translation: CASSQGGGTGGYEQYF.

The rearrangement links TRBV18 to TRBJ2-7, with 8 positions matching TRBD1. The CDR3 covers 14 residues. The V and J ends lost 6 bases and 3 bases, in that order; junction bases with no gene match: 7. Looked up from germline, CDR1 is KGHSH and CDR2 is LQKENI. The CDR3 is CASSGQGAYYEQYF. Here the CDR3 DNA reads TGTGCCAGCTCGGGCCAGGGGGCCTACTACGAGCAGTACTTC.

The chain combines TRBV9 with TRBJ1-4; the D is unclear. CDR1 and CDR2 (germline): SGDLS, YYNGEE. The CDR3 loop spans 15 amino acids. V shed 0 bases and J shed 7 bases, with 13 bases lying between them. The CDR3 DNA sequence: TGTGCCAGCAGCGTAGAACAGTCTGGAGGTGAAAAACTGTTTTTT. Its protein product is CASSVEQSGGEKLFF.

Details on this clone: The identical CDR3 is also encoded by other nucleotide sequences in the sample. The chain couples TRBV6-5 to TRBJ2-5; D is undetermined. Trimming shortened V by 5 bases and J by 4 bases, and 8 bases separated the two germline ends. The CDR3 totals 12 residues. CDR1 is MNHEY, CDR2 SVGAGI, per germline. The CDR3 reads CASSRVGETQYF. CDR3 nucleotide sequence: TGTGCCAGCAGTCGGGTCGGAGAGACCCAGTACTTC.

Here the CDR3 DNA reads TGCGCCAGCAGCCACGGGACTAGCGTTGATACGCAGTATTTT. The encoded protein is CASSHGTSVDTQYF. The V call is TRBV4-1, the J call TRBJ2-3, with TRBD2 identical over 10 bases. Trimming at V came to 3 bases and at J to 6 bases, leaving 3 bases not matched to a gene. CDR3 size: 14 residues. Per germline, CDR1 MGHRA and CDR2 YSYEKL.

The chain links TRBV19 to TRBJ1-2; D may be TRBD1 (6 bases). This CDR3 contains 15 residues. Germline V lookup: CDR1 LNHDA, CDR2 SQIVND (reference sequence). V gave up 4 bases and J gave up 4 bases, with 16 bases separating them. The CDR3, as DNA: TGTGCCAGTAGTACCCGCGACAGGATTATCTATGGCTACACCTTC. This codes for CASSTRDRIIYGYTF.

This clone appeared once. The chain has TRBV6-2 or TRBV6-3 and TRBJ1-6; possible D gene TRBD1, 5 bases. Per germline, CDR1 MNHEY and CDR2 SVGEGT. This CDR3 is built from 16 residues. The V end lost 0 bases, the J end lost 7 bases, and 13 bases lay between the germline ends. Written as DNA, the CDR3 is TGTGCCAGCAGTTACTCGCCAGGGATGGGCAATTCACCCCTCCACTTT. Amino acid sequence: CASSYSPGMGNSPLHF.

V and J are TRBV5-8 and TRBJ1-2; D is ambiguous. Germline V CDR1 and CDR2: SGHTS, YDEGEE. The CDR3 sequence is 14 residues long. V dropped 4 bases and J dropped 0 bases, with 10 bases sitting between them. CDR3 residues: CASSPWSANYGYTF. The CDR3 DNA reads TGTGCCAGCAGCCCCTGGAGTGCTAACTATGGCTACACCTTC.

The chain links TRBV7-9 to TRBJ1-6; D is uncertain. CDR3 length equals 15 residues. V gave up 1 base and J gave up 6 bases, with 10 bases separating them. CDR1 is SEHNR and CDR2 is FQNEAQ in the germline V gene (reference sequence). The CDR3 is CASSLVAGFNSPLHF. CDR3 DNA: TGTGCCAGCAGCTTAGTGGCGGGGTTTAATTCACCCCTCCACTTT. Variable domain in full (rest from reference TRBV7-9 and TRBJ1-6): DTGVSQNPRHKITKRGQNVTFRCDPISEHNRLYWYRQTLGQGPEFLTYFQNEAQLEKSRLLSDRFSAERPKGSFSTLEIQRTEQGDSAMYLCASSLVAGFNSPLHFGNGTRLTVT.

This chain connects TRBV30 to TRBJ2-7, with unresolved D. CDR3 size: 16 residues. V was trimmed by 2 bases and J by 0 bases, leaving 17 bases between them. The germline CDR1 and CDR2 sequences are GTSNPN and SVGIG (reference sequence). Written as DNA, the CDR3 is TGTGCCTGGAGTCCCCCCGGGTGGGGAAGCTCCTACGAGCAGTACTTC. Residues: CAWSPPGWGSSYEQYF.

The chain recombines TRBV7-9 with TRBJ2-3, with 11 bases fitting TRBD1. J gave up 2 bases and V 8 bases, and 9 bases lay outside the gene matches. This CDR3 is built from 16 residues. Looked up from germline, CDR1 is SEHNR and CDR2 is FQNEAQ (reference sequence). CDR3 loop: CASGDRGTEHTDTQYF. As DNA, the CDR3 is TGTGCCAGCGGGGACAGGGGGACAGAGCACACAGATACGCAGTATTTT.

V usage is TRBV6-1 and J usage is TRBJ1-4, with TRBD1 matching 10 bases. The germline V gene has CDR1 MNHNS and CDR2 SASEGT. CDR3 length: 16 amino acids. V shed 3 bases and J 3 bases; nucleotides not matched to a gene: 4. The chain's CDR3 is CASSEQGTGANEKLFF. DNA of the CDR3: TGTGCCAGCAGTGAGCAAGGGACAGGGGCTAATGAAAAACTGTTTTTT.

V and J are TRBV11-3 and TRBJ2-1; unclear D gene. Germline loops: CDR1 SGHNT, CDR2 YENEEA. V shed 1 base and J shed 2 bases, with 9 bases lying between them. CDR3 size: 15 residues. The CDR3 sequence is CASSLGSVPYNEQFF. CDR3 DNA sequence: TGTGCCAGCAGCTTAGGCTCGGTCCCCTACAATGAGCAGTTCTTC.

The rearrangement links TRBV7-2 to TRBJ2-5; no clear D. CDR1 is SGHTA, CDR2 FQGNSA, per germline. Trimming left V 3 bases short and J 3 bases short, with 11 bases between. This CDR3 contains 14 residues. CDR3 protein: CASSFTTVEETQYF. The CDR3 bases are TGTGCCAGCAGCTTTACAACAGTTGAAGAGACCCAGTACTTC.

This clone was seen only a few times. J is TRBJ1-2 and V is TRBV4-2, with 7 bases identical to TRBD1. Germline V lookup: CDR1 LGHNA, CDR2 YNFKEQ. The CDR3 sequence is 15 residues long. The V and J ends lost 2 bases and 7 bases, in that order; junction bases with no gene match: 10. The CDR3 DNA follows: TGTGCCAGCAGCCAACAAGGGGACAGAGCTTTTGGCTACACCTTC. This codes for CASSQQGDRAFGYTF.

J is TRBJ2-2 and V is TRBV24-1; 13 nucleotides agree with TRBD2. CDR1 KGHDR and CDR2 SFDVKD come from the germline V gene. The trim removed 4 bases at V and 5 bases at J, leaving 6 bases unmatched. This CDR3 has 17 residues. In DNA, the CDR3 is TGTGCCACCAGTGACAGCGCACTAGCGGGAGGGACCGGGGAGCTGTTTTTT. Encoded protein: CATSDSALAGGTGELFF.